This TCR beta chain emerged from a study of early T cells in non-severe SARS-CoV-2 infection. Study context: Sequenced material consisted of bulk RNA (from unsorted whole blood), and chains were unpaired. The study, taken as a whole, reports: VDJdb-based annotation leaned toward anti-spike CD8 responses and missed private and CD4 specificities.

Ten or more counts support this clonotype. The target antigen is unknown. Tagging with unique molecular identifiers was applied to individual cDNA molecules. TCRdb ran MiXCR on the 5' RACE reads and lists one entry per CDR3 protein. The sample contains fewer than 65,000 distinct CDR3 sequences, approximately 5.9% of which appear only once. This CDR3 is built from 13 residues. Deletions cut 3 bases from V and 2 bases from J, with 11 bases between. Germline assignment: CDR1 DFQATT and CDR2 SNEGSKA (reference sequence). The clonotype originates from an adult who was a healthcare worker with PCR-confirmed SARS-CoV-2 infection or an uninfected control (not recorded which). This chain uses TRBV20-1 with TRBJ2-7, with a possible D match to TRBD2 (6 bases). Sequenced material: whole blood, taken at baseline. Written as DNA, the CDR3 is TGCAGTGCTAGCGCTAGCGCGACCTACGAGCAGTACTTC. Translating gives CSASASATYEQYF.